The source of this TCR beta chain is a study of cytomegalovirus exposure and HLA in healthy donors. At the level of the study: From donors who were HLA-typed, an early data release held 70 million to 90 million unique TCRs. Regarding the study as a whole: In most subjects, TCR beta sequences reportedly gave accurate predictions of HLA-A and HLA-B alleles. Researchers catalogued approximately 170 TCR beta chains as cytomegalovirus-associated.

This CDR3 has 15 residues. Germline CDR1 SGHTA, CDR2 FQGNSA. Trimming shortened V by 0 bases and J by 4 bases, and 12 bases separated the two germline ends. A note on this clone: Its antigen is still unknown. Within the sample, other DNA sequences also encode this same CDR3.

PCR was performed using 60 Vbeta and 13 Jbeta primers. Method: immunoSEQ multiplex PCR; TCRdb's copy keeps in-frame clones and lacks some. The sample lists some 79,000 clones, around 81% occurring once. The V and J genes are TRBV7-2 and TRBJ1-1, with D maybe TRBD1 (6 bases). This clonotype originated in a male donor in good health and CMV-seropositive. Sequencing was carried out using PBMCs. CDR3 sequence: CASSLASGVGTEAFF. DNA of the CDR3: TGTGCCAGCAGCTTAGCCTCAGGGGTTGGCACTGAAGCTTTCTTT.